Ten or more counts support the clone carrying this T cell receptor (beta chain). No antigen is known for it. The source of the sample is a study of response to subunit inactivated influenza vaccine. Overall study findings and caveats: The study's authors posited that every seasonal influenza vaccination enlists few new T cells.

V was pared by 5 bases and J by 14 bases, with 16 bases between. From germline, CDR1 is SEHNR and CDR2 FQNEAQ (reference sequence). This CDR3 comprises 13 residues. In TCRdb, the RT-PCR reads were re-called with MiXCR into one record per CDR3 protein. The data hold approximately 310,000 distinct CDR3 sequences, with 21% observed a single time. V usage is TRBV7-9 and J usage is TRBJ1-6; D is unresolved. The receptor comes from a man in his fifties or sixties who received an inactivated influenza vaccine. The input for sequencing was PBMCs from blood, taken approximately 22 months after vaccination. The CDR3 DNA reads TGTGCCAGCAGCCCCAGACCCGACCTGGCCCTCCACTTT. Translation: CASSPRPDLALHF. Looking up the rest from reference TRBV7-9 and TRBJ1-6 gives the full variable domain: DTGVSQNPRHKITKRGQNVTFRCDPISEHNRLYWYRQTLGQGPEFLTYFQNEAQLEKSRLLSDRFSAERPKGSFSTLEIQRTEQGDSAMYLCASSPRPDLALHFGNGTRLTVT.